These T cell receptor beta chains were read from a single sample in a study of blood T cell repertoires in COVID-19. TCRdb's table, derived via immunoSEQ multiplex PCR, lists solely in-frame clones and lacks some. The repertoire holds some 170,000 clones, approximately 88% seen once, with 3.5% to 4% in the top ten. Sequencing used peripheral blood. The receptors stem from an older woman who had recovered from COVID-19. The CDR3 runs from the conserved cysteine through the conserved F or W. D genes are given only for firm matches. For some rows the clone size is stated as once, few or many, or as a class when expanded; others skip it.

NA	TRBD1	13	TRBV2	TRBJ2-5	CASSGQAQETQYF	TGTGCCAGCAGCGGACAGGCGCAAGAGACCCAGTACTTC
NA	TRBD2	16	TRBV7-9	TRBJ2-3	CASSLHLGGISDTQYF	TGTGCCAGCAGCCTCCACTTGGGGGGGATTTCAGATACGCAGTATTTT
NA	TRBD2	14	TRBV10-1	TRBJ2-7	CASNQRGPSYEQYF	TGCGCCAGCAACCAGCGGGGGCCTTCCTACGAGCAGTACTTC
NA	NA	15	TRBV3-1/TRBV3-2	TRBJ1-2	CASSQDLAGYGGYTF	TGTGCCAGCAGCCAAGATCTGGCCGGGTACGGTGGCTACACCTTC
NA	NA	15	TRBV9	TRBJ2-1	CASSVAGTLYNEQFF	TGTGCCAGCAGCGTAGCCGGGACACTTTACAATGAGCAGTTCTTC
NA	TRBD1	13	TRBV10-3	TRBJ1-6	CAIRGQVNSPLHF	TGTGCCATCAGAGGACAGGTTAATTCACCCCTCCACTTT
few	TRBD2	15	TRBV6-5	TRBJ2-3	CASGAAGGPPDTQYF	TGTGCCAGCGGGGCCGCGGGGGGCCCCCCAGATACGCAGTATTTT
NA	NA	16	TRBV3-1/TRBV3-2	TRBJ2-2	CASSQVMGAGTGELFF	TGTGCCAGCAGCCAAGTAATGGGAGCGGGCACCGGGGAGCTGTTTTTT
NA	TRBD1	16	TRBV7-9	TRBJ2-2	CASRHARTGNTGELFF	TGTGCCAGCAGACACGCCCGGACAGGGAACACCGGGGAGCTGTTTTTT
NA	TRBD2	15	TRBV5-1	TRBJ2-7	CASSWTPAGGGEQYF	TGCGCCAGCAGCTGGACCCCAGCGGGGGGGGGCGAGCAGTACTTC
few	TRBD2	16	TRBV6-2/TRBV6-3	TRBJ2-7	CASSPSGRGGTYEQYF	TGTGCCAGCAGTCCCAGCGGGCGGGGGGGCACCTACGAGCAGTACTTC
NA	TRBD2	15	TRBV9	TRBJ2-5	CASSGGGDLRETQYF	TGTGCCAGCAGCGGTGGGGGGGATCTCCGAGAGACCCAGTACTTC
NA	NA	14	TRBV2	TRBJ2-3	CASSDGGFADTQYF	TGTGCCAGCAGTGATGGGGGCTTCGCAGATACGCAGTATTTT
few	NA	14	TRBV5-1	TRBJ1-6	CASSFTDDNSPLHF	TGCGCCAGCAGCTTCACAGACGATAATTCACCCCTCCACTTT
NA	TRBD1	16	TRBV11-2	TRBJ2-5	CASSLIWTGLQETQYF	TGTGCCAGCAGCCTCATTTGGACAGGACTCCAAGAGACCCAGTACTTC
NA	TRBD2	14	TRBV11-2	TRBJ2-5	CASSSRGGLETQYF	TGTGCCAGCAGCTCGAGGGGAGGGTTAGAGACCCAGTACTTC
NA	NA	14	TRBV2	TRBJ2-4	CASSEQVAKNIQYF	TGTGCCAGCAGTGAGCAGGTGGCCAAAAACATTCAGTACTTC
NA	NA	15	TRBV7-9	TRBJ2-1	CASSLVEVVDNEQFF	TGTGCCAGCAGCTTAGTGGAGGTGGTCGACAATGAGCAGTTCTTC